A single sample gave rise to the 12 T cell receptor beta chains below, sequenced in a study of T cells after yellow fever vaccination. Via MiXCR, TCRdb re-called the 5' RACE reads, giving one row per CDR3 protein. Of a few hundred thousand distinct CDR3 sequences in the sample, around 4.9% were seen once. Sequencing used CD4+ T cells sorted from PBMCs, obtained on the day of the yellow fever booster vaccination. These receptors came from a man between 18 and 35 years old who received the YFV17D yellow fever vaccine.

The chain links TRBV7-3 to TRBJ2-2; 7 positions match TRBD1. The junction had 11 bases not matched to a gene; V was cut back by 0 bases and J by 1 base. CDR3 length equals 19 residues. The germline V gene encodes CDR1 SGHTA and CDR2 FQGTGA. The CDR3 nucleotides read TGTGCCAGCAGCTTAACGGGTCAATTACACAGGGGGAACACCGGGGAGCTGTTTTTT. Protein sequence: CASSLTGQLHRGNTGELFF.

In this sample, this clonotype turned up many times. CDR3 sequence: CASSADPQGSGEQFF. The CDR3 coding sequence is TGTGCCAGCAGCGCCGACCCACAGGGTAGTGGTGAGCAGTTCTTC. The chain recombines TRBV9 with TRBJ2-1; D is perhaps TRBD1 (6 bases). V was clipped by 3 bases and J by 9 bases, with 19 bases between them. This CDR3 is 15 amino acids long. Germline loops: CDR1 SGDLS, CDR2 YYNGEE.

The chain links TRBV5-1 to TRBJ2-1; D possibly matches TRBD1 or TRBD2 (5 bases each). CDR3 length equals 15 residues. Germline CDR1 reads SGHRS; CDR2 reads YFSETQ. The ends were cut back, 3 bases at V and 8 bases at J, with 18 bases in the middle. CDR3 loop: CASSSPGRWVDEQFF. The CDR3 nucleotides are TGCGCCAGCAGCTCCCCGGGGCGGTGGGTAGATGAGCAGTTCTTC.

This clonotype was seen ten or more times. The chain is built from TRBV21-1 and TRBJ2-3; the table's TRBD2 call for D was not verified on the DNA. TRBV21-1 is listed as a pseudogene. This CDR3 has 15 amino acids. CDR3 region: CASSKEGGCTDTQYF. The CDR3 bases are TGTGCCAGCAGCAAAGAGGGAGGTTGCACAGATACGCAGTATTTT.

The chain carries TRBV7-2 and TRBJ2-3; D unclear. Trimming took 5 bases from V and 1 from J, leaving 16 bases between them. Germline lookup yields CDR1 SGHTA and CDR2 FQGNSA. This CDR3 has 16 amino acids. CDR3 bases: TGTGCCAGCAGCCCCTCGGGTCCAGTCGGCACAGATACGCAGTATTTT. It codes for CASSPSGPVGTDTQYF.

This clonotype was seen ten or more times. The rearrangement joins TRBV6-5 to TRBJ1-5, with D possibly matching TRBD1 (6 bases). From germline, CDR1 is MNHEY and CDR2 SVGAGI. CDR3 size: 18 residues. Trimming took 5 bases from V and 6 from J, leaving 26 bases between them. CDR3 residues: CASSLMQQGVGPTQPQHF. The DNA of the CDR3 is TGTGCCAGCAGTCTGATGCAACAGGGCGTGGGGCCGACTCAGCCCCAGCATTTT.

CDR3 nucleotides: TGTGCCAGCAGCACCGGACGGAGGAACACTGAAGCTTTCTTT. Translated, it gives CASSTGRRNTEAFF. The chain carries TRBV7-9 and TRBJ1-1; D call uncertain. The germline CDR1 and CDR2 sequences are SEHNR and FQNEAQ (reference sequence). This CDR3 spans 14 amino acids. Between the trimmed V and J ends, which lost 5 bases and 1 base, there was a span of 11 bases.

This clonotype was seen more than once but under ten times. This chain joins TRBV24-1 and TRBJ1-2; D unresolved. V gave up 4 bases and J gave up 4 bases, with 6 bases separating them. Germline lookup yields CDR1 KGHDR and CDR2 SFDVKD. This CDR3 is built from 12 residues. DNA of the CDR3: TGTGCCACCAGTGAACCTGCCTATGGCTACACCTTC. Translating it yields CATSEPAYGYTF.

This clonotype was observed a handful of times. The rearrangement links TRBV6-2 or TRBV6-3 to TRBJ2-1; 8 bases fit TRBD2. Germline V gives CDR1 MNHEY, CDR2 SVGEGT. Unmatched junction bases numbered 8, after V lost 0 bases and J lost 4 bases. This CDR3 region has 17 residues. The chain's CDR3 is CASSYSMSGGHYNEQFF. The CDR3 nucleotides are TGTGCCAGCAGTTACTCGATGTCGGGGGGGCATTACAATGAGCAGTTCTTC.

This clonotype turned up a few times. This chain connects TRBV28 to TRBJ2-7, with 8 positions matching TRBD2. After removal of 3 bases from V and 4 bases from J, the junction contained 8 bases not matched to a gene. The CDR3 sequence is 15 residues long. Germline V gene data show CDR1 as MDHEN and CDR2 as SYDVKM. CDR3 nucleotides: TGTGCCAGCAGTTTGGTGCGGGGGGCTAGTTACGAGCAGTACGTC. As protein: CASSLVRGASYEQYV.

This clonotype was seen many times. The V and J genes are TRBV18 and TRBJ2-7; D ambiguous. The germline V gene has CDR1 KGHSH and CDR2 LQKENI. The V and J ends lost 5 bases and 5 bases respectively, with 10 bases between them. This CDR3 spans 12 amino acids. The CDR3: CASSTETNEQYF. In DNA, the CDR3 is TGTGCCAGCTCAACAGAAACAAACGAGCAGTACTTC.

This chain connects TRBV7-8 to TRBJ2-7, with a possible D match to TRBD2 (5 bases). Trimming took 4 bases from V and 2 from J, leaving 18 bases between them. CDR1 and CDR2 from the germline V gene are SGHVS and FQNEAQ. The CDR3 is made up of 16 amino acids. In DNA, the CDR3 is TGTGCCAGCAGCTCCCGAGGTGGTGAGCGGACCTACGAGCAGTACTTC. Protein sequence: CASSSRGGERTYEQYF.